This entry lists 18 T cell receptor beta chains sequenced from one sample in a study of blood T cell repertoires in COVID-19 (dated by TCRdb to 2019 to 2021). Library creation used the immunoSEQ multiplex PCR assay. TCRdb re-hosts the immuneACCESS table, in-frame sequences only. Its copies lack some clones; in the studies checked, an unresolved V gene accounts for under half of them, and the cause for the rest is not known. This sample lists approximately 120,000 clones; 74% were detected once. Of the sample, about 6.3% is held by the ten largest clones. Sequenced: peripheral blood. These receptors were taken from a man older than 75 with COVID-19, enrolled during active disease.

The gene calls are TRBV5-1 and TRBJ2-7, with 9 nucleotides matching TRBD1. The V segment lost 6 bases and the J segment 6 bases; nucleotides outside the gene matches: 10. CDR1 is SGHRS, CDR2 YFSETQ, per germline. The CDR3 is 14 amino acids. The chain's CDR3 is CASKPGTGKGEQYF. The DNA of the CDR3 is TGCGCCAGCAAACCCGGGACAGGGAAGGGCGAGCAGTACTTC.

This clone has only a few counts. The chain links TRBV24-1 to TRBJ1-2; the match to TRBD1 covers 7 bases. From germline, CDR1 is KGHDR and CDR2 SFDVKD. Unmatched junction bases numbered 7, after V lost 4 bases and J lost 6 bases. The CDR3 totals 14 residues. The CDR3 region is CATSDSGTENGYTF. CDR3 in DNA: TGTGCCACCAGTGACTCCGGGACAGAAAATGGCTACACCTTC.

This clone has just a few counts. CDR3 residues: CASSLSFSGLAGRAPQETQYF. CDR3 in DNA: TGTGCCAGCAGTTTATCTTTTTCCGGACTAGCGGGGAGGGCGCCCCAAGAGACCCAGTACTTC. The chain joins TRBV28 to TRBJ2-5, with 12 bases fitting TRBD2. The J segment lost 1 base and the V segment lost 1 base, leaving 16 bases of the junction unmatched. The CDR3 loop spans 21 amino acids. Looked up from germline, CDR1 is MDHEN and CDR2 is SYDVKM.

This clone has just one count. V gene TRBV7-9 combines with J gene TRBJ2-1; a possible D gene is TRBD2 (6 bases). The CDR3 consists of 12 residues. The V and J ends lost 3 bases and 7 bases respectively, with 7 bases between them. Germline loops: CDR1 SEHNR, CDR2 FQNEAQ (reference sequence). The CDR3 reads CASSFAGNEQFF. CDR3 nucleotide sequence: TGTGCCAGCAGCTTCGCGGGAAATGAGCAGTTCTTC. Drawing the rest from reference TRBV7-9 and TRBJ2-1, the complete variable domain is DTGVSQNPRHKITKRGQNVTFRCDPISEHNRLYWYRQTLGQGPEFLTYFQNEAQLEKSRLLSDRFSAERPKGSFSTLEIQRTEQGDSAMYLCASSFAGNEQFFGPGTRLTVL.

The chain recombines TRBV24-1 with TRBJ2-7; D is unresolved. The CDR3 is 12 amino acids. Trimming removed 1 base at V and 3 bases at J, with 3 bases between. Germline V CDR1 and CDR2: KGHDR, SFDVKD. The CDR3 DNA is TGTGCCACCAGTGATTTCAGCTACGAGCAGTACTTC. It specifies CATSDFSYEQYF.

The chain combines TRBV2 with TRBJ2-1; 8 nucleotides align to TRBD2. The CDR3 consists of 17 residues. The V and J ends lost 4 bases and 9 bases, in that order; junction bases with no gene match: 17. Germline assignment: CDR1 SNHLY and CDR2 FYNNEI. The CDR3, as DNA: TGTGCCAGCAGTGGGCCCCTTAGCGGGGTCGCAAGGGGTGAGCAGTTCTTC. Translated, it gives CASSGPLSGVARGEQFF.

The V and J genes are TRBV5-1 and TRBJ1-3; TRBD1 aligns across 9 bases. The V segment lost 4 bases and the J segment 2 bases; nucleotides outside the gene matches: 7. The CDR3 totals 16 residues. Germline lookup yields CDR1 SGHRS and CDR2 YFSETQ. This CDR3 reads CASSVVGTGTGNTIYF. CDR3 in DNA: TGCGCCAGCAGCGTGGTTGGGACAGGGACTGGAAACACCATATATTTT.

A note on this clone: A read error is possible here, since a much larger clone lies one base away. CDR3 nucleotides: TGTGCCAGCAGCTTAGGCGGGAGGTCCTACGAGCAGTACTTC. Its protein is CASSLGGRSYEQYF. This sequence joins TRBV11-2 and TRBJ2-7; 8 bases match TRBD2. The CDR3 covers 14 residues. The J segment lost 1 base and the V segment lost 1 base, leaving 0 bases of the junction unmatched. The germline V gene has CDR1 SGHAT and CDR2 FQNNGV.

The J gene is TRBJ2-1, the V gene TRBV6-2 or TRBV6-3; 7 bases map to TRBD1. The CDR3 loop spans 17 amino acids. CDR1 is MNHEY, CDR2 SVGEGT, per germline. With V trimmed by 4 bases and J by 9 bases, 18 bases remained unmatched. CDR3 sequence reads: CASSSPSTGLVNGEQFF. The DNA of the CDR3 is TGTGCCAGCAGTTCCCCGTCGACAGGGTTGGTGAATGGTGAGCAGTTCTTC.

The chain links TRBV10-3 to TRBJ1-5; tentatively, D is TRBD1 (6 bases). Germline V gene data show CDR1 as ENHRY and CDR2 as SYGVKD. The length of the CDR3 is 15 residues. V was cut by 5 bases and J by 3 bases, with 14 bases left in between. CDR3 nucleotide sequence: TGTGCCATCAGTAGGGACAAACACTTCAATCAGCCCCAGCATTTT. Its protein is CAISRDKHFNQPQHF.

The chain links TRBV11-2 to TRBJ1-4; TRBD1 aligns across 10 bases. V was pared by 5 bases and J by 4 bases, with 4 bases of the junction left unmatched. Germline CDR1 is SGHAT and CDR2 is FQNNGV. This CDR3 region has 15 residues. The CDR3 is CASSAGQGVNEKLFF. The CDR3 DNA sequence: TGTGCCAGCAGCGCAGGACAGGGGGTTAATGAAAAACTGTTTTTT.

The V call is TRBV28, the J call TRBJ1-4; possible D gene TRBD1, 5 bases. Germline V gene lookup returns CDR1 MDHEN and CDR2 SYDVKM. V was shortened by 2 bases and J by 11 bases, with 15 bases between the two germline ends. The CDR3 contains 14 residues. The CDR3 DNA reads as TGTGCCAGCAGTTTAGGGGGGGAAGGGCAGAAACTGTTTTTT. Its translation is CASSLGGEGQKLFF.

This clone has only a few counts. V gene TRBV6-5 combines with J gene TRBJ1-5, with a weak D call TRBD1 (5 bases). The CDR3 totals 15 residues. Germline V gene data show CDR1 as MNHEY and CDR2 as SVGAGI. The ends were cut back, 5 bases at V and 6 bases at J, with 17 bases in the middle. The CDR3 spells CASSPQTGASQPQHF. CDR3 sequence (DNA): TGTGCCAGCAGTCCGCAAACTGGGGCTAGTCAGCCCCAGCATTTT.

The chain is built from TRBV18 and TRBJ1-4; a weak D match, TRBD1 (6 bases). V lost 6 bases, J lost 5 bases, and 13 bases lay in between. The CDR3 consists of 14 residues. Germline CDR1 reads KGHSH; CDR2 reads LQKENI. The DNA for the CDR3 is TGTGCCAGCTCCGAACAGGGAACGAATGAAAAACTGTTTTTT. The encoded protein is CASSEQGTNEKLFF. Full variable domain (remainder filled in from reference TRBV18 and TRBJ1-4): NAGVMQNPRHLVRRRGQEARLRCSPMKGHSHVYWYRQLPEEGLKFMVYLQKENIIDESGMPKERFSAEFPKEGPSILRIQQVVRGDSAAYFCASSEQGTNEKLFFGSGTQLSVL.

CDR3 DNA sequence: TGTGCCAGCAGCACGACCGGGACAGGGAACGAAAAACTGTTTTTT. As protein: CASSTTGTGNEKLFF. V is TRBV9 and J is TRBJ1-4; 9 nucleotides agree with TRBD1. The CDR3 runs 15 residues. J was trimmed by 8 bases and V by 4 bases; bases with no gene match: 9. Per the germline V gene, CDR1 is SGDLS and CDR2 is YYNGEE. Looking up the rest from reference TRBV9 and TRBJ1-4 gives the full variable domain: DSGVTQTPKHLITATGQRVTLRCSPRSGDLSVYWYQQSLDQGLQFLIQYYNGEERAKGNILERFSAQQFPDLHSELNLSSLELGDSALYFCASSTTGTGNEKLFFGSGTQLSVL.

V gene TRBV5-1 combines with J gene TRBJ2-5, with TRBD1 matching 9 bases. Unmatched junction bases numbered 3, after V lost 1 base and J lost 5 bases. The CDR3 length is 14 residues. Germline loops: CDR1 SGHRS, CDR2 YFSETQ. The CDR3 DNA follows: TGCGCCAGCAGCTTGACAGGGGGCCGGGAGACCCAGTACTTC. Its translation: CASSLTGGRETQYF.

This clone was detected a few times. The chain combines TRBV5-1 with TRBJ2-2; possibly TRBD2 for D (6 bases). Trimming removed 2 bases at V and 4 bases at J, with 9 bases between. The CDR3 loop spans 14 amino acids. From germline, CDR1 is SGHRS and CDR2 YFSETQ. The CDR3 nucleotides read TGCGCCAGCAGCTTAGTGGGGGGCACCGGGGAGCTGTTTTTT. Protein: CASSLVGGTGELFF.

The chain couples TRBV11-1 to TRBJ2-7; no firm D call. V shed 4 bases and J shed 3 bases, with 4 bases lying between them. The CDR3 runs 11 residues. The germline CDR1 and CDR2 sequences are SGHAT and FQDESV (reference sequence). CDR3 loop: CASSSSYEQYF. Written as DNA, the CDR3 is TGTGCCAGCAGCTCTAGCTACGAGCAGTACTTC.